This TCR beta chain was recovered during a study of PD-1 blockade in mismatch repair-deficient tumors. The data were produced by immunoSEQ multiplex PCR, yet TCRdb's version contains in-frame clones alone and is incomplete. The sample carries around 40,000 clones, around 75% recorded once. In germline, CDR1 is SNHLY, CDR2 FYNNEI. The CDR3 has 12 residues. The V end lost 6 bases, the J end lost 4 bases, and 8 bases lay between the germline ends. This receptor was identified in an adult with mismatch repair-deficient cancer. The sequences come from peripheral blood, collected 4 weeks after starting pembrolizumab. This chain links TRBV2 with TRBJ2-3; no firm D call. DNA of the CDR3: TGTGCCAGCAGGGTCCCCCCAGATACGCAGTATTTT. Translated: CASRVPPDTQYF.